This paragraph reports one T cell receptor beta chain. Its antigen is as yet unknown. These data come from a study of OX40 agonist ivuxolimab in advanced cancers. Study as a whole: Partial responses were achieved by three patients, one with hepatocellular carcinoma and two with cutaneous melanoma. Findings and caveats of the study: At 0.1 to 3.0 mg/kg, clonal expansion of CD4+ and CD8+ blood T cells had occurred by week 6. CD4+ T cells averaged fewer expanded clones than CD8+ T cells.

The data were produced by immunoSEQ multiplex PCR, yet TCRdb's version contains in-frame clones alone and is incomplete. The sample includes around 18,000 clones, roughly 84% of them seen just once. Between the trimmed V and J ends, which lost 0 bases and 0 bases, there was a span of 5 bases. The CDR3 loop spans 13 amino acids. Per germline, CDR1 GTSNPN and CDR2 SVGIG (reference sequence). This sample comprised CD4+ or CD8+ T cells sorted from blood, obtained in a trial of the OX40 agonist ivuxolimab. The chain recombines TRBV30 with TRBJ1-1; D ambiguous. The sequence derives from an adult with an advanced solid tumor such as melanoma, head and neck, liver or kidney cancer. The CDR3 sequence is CAWSVTVNTEAFF. The CDR3, as DNA: TGTGCCTGGAGTGTAACGGTGAACACTGAAGCTTTCTTT.